Here is one T cell receptor (beta chain) with its context. The antigen is unknown. These data belong to a study of cytomegalovirus exposure and HLA in healthy donors. Across the study: Across 350 to 500 genotyped donors, about 80% landed in the Caucasian-associated ancestry cluster. Study-level points and caveats: In a later analysis, TCR beta V- and J-gene trimming showed a link to a missense DCLRE1C variant.

Germline V gene lookup returns CDR1 MGHRA and CDR2 YSYEKL. The trim removed 2 bases at V and 5 bases at J, leaving 8 bases unmatched. CDR3 length: 15 residues. Primers included in the PCR were 60 Vbeta and 13 Jbeta primers. Clones were read by immunoSEQ multiplex PCR, and TCRdb kept only the in-frame ones, dropping some. This table has tens of thousands of clones, approximately 80% appearing once. The chain recombines TRBV4-1 with TRBJ2-7; 8 bases agree with TRBD1. This TCR was sampled from a man under 40 in good health and CMV-seronegative. The sequenced material came from PBMCs. The CDR3 sequence: CASSQRQGPSDEQYF. The CDR3 nucleotides read TGCGCCAGCAGCCAAAGACAGGGGCCCTCAGACGAGCAGTACTTC.